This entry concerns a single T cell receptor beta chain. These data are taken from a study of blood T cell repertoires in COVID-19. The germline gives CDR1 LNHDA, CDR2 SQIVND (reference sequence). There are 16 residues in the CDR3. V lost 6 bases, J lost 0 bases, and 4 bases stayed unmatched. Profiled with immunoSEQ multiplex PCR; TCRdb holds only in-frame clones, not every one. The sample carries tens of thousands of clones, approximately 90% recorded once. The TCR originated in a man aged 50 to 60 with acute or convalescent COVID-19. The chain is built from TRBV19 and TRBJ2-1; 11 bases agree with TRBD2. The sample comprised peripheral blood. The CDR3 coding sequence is TGTGCCAGTAGGAAACTAGCGGGGGCCTCCTACAATGAGCAGTTCTTC. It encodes CASRKLAGASYNEQFF.